This T cell receptor beta chain was found in a study of shared clonotypes between healthy human individuals. Turning to the study itself: CD4 naive cells filled three plates per donor, CD4 memory three, CD8 naive two and CD8 memory one. Whole-study findings and limits: An expected dependence of interdonor clonotype sharing on sequencing depth was noted.

Comments on this clone: Its antigen remains unknown.

V trimming: 4 bases; J trimming: 6 bases; junction bases outside the gene matches: 9. CDR3 size: 15 residues. The germline V gene encodes CDR1 SGHNT and CDR2 YYREEE (reference sequence). This table comes from immunoSEQ multiplex PCR, and its TCRdb copy is limited to in-frame clones, with some not included. Of 600,000 to 750,000 clones listed, over 55% are singletons. Nashville, Tennessee was home to all donors, each a Caucasian adult. Division of CD4+ cells produced a CD45RA+ naive subset and a CD45RA-negative memory subset. Material: memory CD4+ T cells sorted from blood. Sample subset: CD45RA-negative fraction. This TCR came from a woman aged 25 to 39 in good health. The chain uses TRBV5-4 and TRBJ2-7; 11 nucleotides agree with TRBD1. DNA of the CDR3: TGTGCCAGCAGCCCAACCCCGGGACAGGGGGTCGAGCAGTACTTC. It codes for CASSPTPGQGVEQYF. The full variable domain, its missing parts supplied by reference TRBV5-4 and TRBJ2-7, is ETGVTQSPTHLIKTRGQQVTLRCSSQSGHNTVSWYQQALGQGPQFIFQYYREEENGRGNFPPRFSGLQFPNYSSELNVNALELDDSALYLCASSPTPGQGVEQYFGPGTRLTVT.